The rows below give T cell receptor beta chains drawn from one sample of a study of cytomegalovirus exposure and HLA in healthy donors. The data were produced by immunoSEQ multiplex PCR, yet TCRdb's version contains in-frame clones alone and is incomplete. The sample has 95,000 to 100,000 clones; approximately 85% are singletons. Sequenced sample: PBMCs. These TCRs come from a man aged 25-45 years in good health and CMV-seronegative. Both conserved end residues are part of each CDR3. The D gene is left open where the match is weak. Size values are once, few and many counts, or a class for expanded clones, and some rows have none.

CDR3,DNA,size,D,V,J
CAWSLGGARNEQFF,TGTGCCTGGAGTTTAGGGGGGGCACGAAATGAGCAGTTCTTC,.,.,TRBV30,TRBJ2-1
CASSLVSQVPGYTF,TGTGCCAGCAGCTTGGTTTCTCAGGTTCCCGGCTACACCTTC,.,.,TRBV5-4,TRBJ1-2
CAIELDRGVAEAFF,TGTGCCATCGAACTTGACAGGGGAGTGGCTGAAGCTTTCTTT,.,TRBD1,TRBV15,TRBJ1-1
CASSLKDTDYGYTF,TGTGCCAGCAGTTTGAAGGACACTGACTATGGCTACACCTTC,.,.,TRBV27,TRBJ1-2
CASSLGQGTADTQYF,TGCGCCAGCAGCCTCGGACAGGGGACAGCAGATACGCAGTATTTT,.,TRBD1,TRBV5-1,TRBJ2-3
CATSRGQQGKDPDTQYF,TGTGCCACCAGCAGGGGGCAACAGGGTAAGGATCCGGATACGCAGTATTTT,.,.,TRBV15,TRBJ2-3
CASSSRQGMNTEAFF,TGTGCCAGCAGCTCCAGACAGGGTATGAACACTGAAGCTTTCTTT,few,TRBD1,TRBV5-5,TRBJ1-1
CASSFSEGIDNQPQHF,TGTGCCAGCAGCTTCTCGGAGGGGATCGACAATCAGCCCCAGCATTTT,.,.,TRBV13,TRBJ1-5
CASGRGGFENQPQHF,TGTGCCAGCGGGAGGGGAGGTTTCGAGAATCAGCCCCAGCATTTT,.,.,TRBV6-5,TRBJ1-5
CASSDLPGGQPQHF,TGTGCCAGCAGTGACCTCCCAGGGGGCCAGCCCCAGCATTTT,few,TRBD1,TRBV6-4,TRBJ1-5
CASSIQGDQPQHF,TGTGCCAGTAGTATTCAGGGGGATCAGCCCCAGCATTTT,.,TRBD1,TRBV19,TRBJ1-5
CASRRAGSTDTQYF,TGTGCCAGTAGGCGTGCGGGAAGCACAGATACGCAGTATTTT,.,.,TRBV19,TRBJ2-3
CASVWSGDNTEAFF,TGTGCCAGCGTCTGGTCAGGCGATAACACTGAAGCTTTCTTT,few,.,TRBV2,TRBJ1-1
CASSLVSEGGRETQYF,TGCGCCAGCAGCTTGGTGTCCGAAGGCGGTAGAGAGACCCAGTACTTC,.,.,TRBV5-1,TRBJ2-5
CASSSSTGTQYF,TGTGCCAGCAGCTCCTCGACAGGGACTCAGTACTTC,.,.,TRBV11-3,TRBJ2-7
CASGSSVNEQFF,TGTGCCAGCGGGTCAAGCGTCAATGAGCAGTTCTTC,few,.,TRBV7-7,TRBJ2-1
CASSLGGDREKLFF,TGTGCCAGCAGCTTGGGGGGGGATCGTGAAAAACTGTTTTTT,.,.,TRBV7-9,TRBJ1-4
CSVDGSSGSTGELFF,TGCAGCGTTGATGGTTCTAGCGGGTCCACCGGGGAGCTGTTTTTT,.,TRBD2,TRBV29-1,TRBJ2-2
CASSTRTGYSNQPQHF,TGTGCCAGTAGTACTCGGACAGGTTATAGCAATCAGCCCCAGCATTTT,.,TRBD1,TRBV19,TRBJ1-5
CASSSTSGASTDTQYF,TGTGCCAGCAGCTCGACTAGCGGGGCTAGCACAGATACGCAGTATTTT,few,TRBD2,TRBV5-6,TRBJ2-3
CASSYEAGAYEQYF,TGTGCCAGCAGTTACGAGGCAGGGGCCTACGAGCAGTACTTC,.,.,TRBV6-5,TRBJ2-7